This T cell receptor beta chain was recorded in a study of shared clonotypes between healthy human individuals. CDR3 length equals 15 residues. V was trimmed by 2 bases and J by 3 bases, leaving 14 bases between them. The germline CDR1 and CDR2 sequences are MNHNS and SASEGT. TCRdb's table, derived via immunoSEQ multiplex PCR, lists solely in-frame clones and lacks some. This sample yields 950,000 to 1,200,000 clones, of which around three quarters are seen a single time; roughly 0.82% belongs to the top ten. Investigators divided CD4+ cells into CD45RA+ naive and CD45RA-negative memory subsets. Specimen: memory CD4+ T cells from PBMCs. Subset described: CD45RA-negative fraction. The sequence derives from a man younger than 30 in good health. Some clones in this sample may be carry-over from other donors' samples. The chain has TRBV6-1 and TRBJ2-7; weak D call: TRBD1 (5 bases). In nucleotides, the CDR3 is TGTGCCAGCAGTGAATTGGCAGGGATTATCTACGAGCAGTACTTC. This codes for CASSELAGIIYEQYF.